Below, 27 T cell receptor beta chains from the same sample are listed, as sequenced in a study of shared clonotypes between healthy human individuals. The table came from immunoSEQ multiplex PCR; TCRdb's copy has only in-frame clones and leaves some out. The sample consists of 2 million to 3 million clones, 80% to 95% of them appearing once. The sequenced material came from naive CD4+ T cells from PBMCs. Documented subset: CD45RA+ positively selected. Every receptor here comes from a man aged 18 to 29 in good health. Some clones in this sample may be carry-over from other donors' samples.

This chain links TRBV11-2 with TRBJ1-6, with no clear D. Germline CDR1 is SGHAT and CDR2 is FQNNGV. This CDR3 has 16 residues. With 5 bases removed from V and 0 bases from J, the gap between germline ends came to 11 bases. Here the CDR3 DNA reads TGTGCCAGCAGCCCGGCAGTGAGCTCCTATAATTCACCCCTCCACTTT. Translating it yields CASSPAVSSYNSPLHF.

About this clone itself: This sample includes further DNA sequences coding for the same CDR3. This sequence joins TRBV5-1 and TRBJ2-7, with 11 bases matching TRBD2. The CDR3 is 14 amino acids. V dropped 4 bases and J dropped 2; count of bases not matched to a gene: 2. Per the germline V gene, CDR1 is SGHRS and CDR2 is YFSETQ. CDR3 sequence (DNA): TGCGCCAGCAGCACTAGCGGGGGTACCTACGAGCAGTACTTC. Its translation is CASSTSGGTYEQYF. The whole variable domain, filled in from reference TRBV5-1 and TRBJ2-7, reads KAGVTQTPRYLIKTRGQQVTLSCSPISGHRSVSWYQQTPGQGLQFLFEYFSETQRNKGNFPGRFSGRQFSNSRSEMNVSTLELGDSALYLCASSTSGGTYEQYFGPGTRLTVT.

The V and J genes are TRBV11-2 and TRBJ2-2, with 11 bases that match TRBD2. The CDR3 length is 19 residues. Germline-derived CDR1 and CDR2 are SGHAT and FQNNGV. V shed 1 base and J 0 bases; nucleotides not matched to a gene: 7. CDR3 nucleotides: TGTGCCAGCAGCTTAGGGGGTTGGGGACTAGCGGCGAACACCGGGGAGCTGTTTTTT. Translating gives CASSLGGWGLAANTGELFF. Combining the CDR3 with reference TRBV11-2 and TRBJ2-2 gives the whole variable domain EAGVAQSPRYKIIEKRQSVAFWCNPISGHATLYWYQQILGQGPKLLIQFQNNGVVDDSQLPKDRFSAERLKGVDSTLKIQPAKLEDSAVYLCASSLGGWGLAANTGELFFGEGSRLTVL.

V gene TRBV7-8 combines with J gene TRBJ2-1, with TRBD2 identical over 7 bases. V trimming: 5 bases; J trimming: 5 bases; junction bases outside the gene matches: 12. The V gene's germline CDR1 is SGHVS and CDR2 FQNEAQ. This CDR3 region has 16 residues. The CDR3 spells CASSPLADPSNNEQFF. The CDR3 DNA follows: TGTGCCAGCAGCCCCCTAGCGGACCCAAGCAACAATGAGCAGTTCTTC.

Only one count was recorded for this clone. The chain combines TRBV19 with TRBJ1-2; D not certain. Germline V gene lookup returns CDR1 LNHDA and CDR2 SQIVND (reference sequence). This CDR3 contains 14 residues. Deletions cut 3 bases from V and 8 bases from J, with 16 bases between. The CDR3 reads CASSISQRLIGYTF. The CDR3 DNA follows: TGTGCCAGTAGTATCTCCCAGCGTCTAATCGGCTACACCTTC.

V usage is TRBV7-6 and J usage is TRBJ1-2, with D tentatively TRBD1 (5 bases). Trimming cost V 1 base and J 7 bases, with 13 bases left between them. Germline lookup yields CDR1 SGHVS and CDR2 FNYEAQ. This CDR3 is built from 14 residues. The CDR3: CASSLDRGQGGYTF. The CDR3 bases are TGTGCCAGCAGCTTAGATCGGGGTCAGGGTGGCTACACCTTC. The full variable domain, completed using reference TRBV7-6 and TRBJ1-2, is GAGVSQSPRYKVTKRGQDVALRCDPISGHVSLYWYRQALGQGPEFLTYFNYEAQQDKSGLPNDRFSAERPEGSISTLTIQRTEQRDSAMYRCASSLDRGQGGYTFGSGTRLTVV.

This clone appeared a single time. The genes are TRBV5-1 and TRBJ2-7; a possible D gene is TRBD1 (6 bases). This CDR3 region has 15 residues. Germline lookup yields CDR1 SGHRS and CDR2 YFSETQ. V lost 0 bases and J 4 bases, leaving 14 bases between the germline ends. CDR3 amino acids: CASSLGVQGWYEQYF. DNA for the CDR3: TGCGCCAGCAGCTTGGGGGTGCAGGGGTGGTACGAGCAGTACTTC.

This rearrangement joins TRBV11-2 to TRBJ2-7, with 8 bases fitting TRBD2. The junction had 9 bases not matched to a gene; V was cut back by 4 bases and J by 1 base. Germline loops: CDR1 SGHAT, CDR2 FQNNGV. The CDR3 runs 16 residues. Here the CDR3 reads CASSSLSGTKSYEQYF. The CDR3 DNA follows: TGTGCCAGCAGCTCCCTTAGCGGGACCAAATCCTACGAGCAGTACTTC.

The rearrangement joins TRBV16 to TRBJ1-2; no firm D call. Deletions cut 4 bases from V and 3 bases from J, with 15 bases between. Germline loops: CDR1 KGHSY, CDR2 FQNENV. This CDR3 comprises 15 residues. The CDR3 sequence is CASSLTRENHYGYTF. The CDR3 DNA is TGTGCCAGCAGCCTGACAAGGGAAAATCACTATGGCTACACCTTC. The full variable domain, its missing parts supplied by reference TRBV16 and TRBJ1-2, is GEEVAQTPKHLVRGEGQKAKLYCAPIKGHSYVFWYQQVLKNEFKFLISFQNENVFDETGMPKERFSAKCLPNSPCSLEIQATKLEDSAVYFCASSLTRENHYGYTFGSGTRLTVV.

This clone has only one observation. This chain uses TRBV7-9 with TRBJ1-2, with 8 bases lining up with TRBD1. Looked up from germline, CDR1 is SEHNR and CDR2 is FQNEAQ (reference sequence). Germline trimming cut 3 bases from V and 7 bases from J; bases unmatched to any gene: 7. The CDR3 has 14 residues. This chain's CDR3 is CASSFGQGAFGYTF. As DNA, the CDR3 is TGTGCCAGCAGCTTCGGCCAGGGGGCTTTTGGCTACACCTTC.

The genes are TRBV6-1 and TRBJ2-7; 10 nucleotides match TRBD1. There are 15 residues in the CDR3. With V trimmed by 3 bases and J by 7 bases, 9 bases remained unmatched. CDR1 MNHNS and CDR2 SASEGT come from the germline V gene. The DNA for the CDR3 is TGTGCCAGCAGTGATCGGACAGGGGGTATGGGTGAGCAGTACTTC. This sequence encodes CASSDRTGGMGEQYF.

This chain uses TRBV15 with TRBJ1-1; 9 nucleotides match TRBD1. Trimming took 4 bases from V and 2 from J; bases not matched to a gene: 2. The CDR3 runs to 14 residues. CDR1 is LNHNV and CDR2 is YYDKDF in the germline V gene (reference sequence). CDR3 nucleotide sequence: TGTGCCACCAGCATACAGGGGGCCAACACTGAAGCTTTCTTT. Translated, it gives CATSIQGANTEAFF.

The gene calls are TRBV7-9 and TRBJ2-5, with a weak D call TRBD2 (5 bases). The V gene lost 6 bases and the J gene lost 1 base, with 21 bases spanning the gap. This CDR3 region has 17 residues. CDR1 is SEHNR and CDR2 is FQNEAQ in the germline V gene (reference sequence). The CDR3 spells CASSRMGDSLGQETQYF. For the CDR3, the DNA is TGTGCCAGCAGTCGGATGGGAGACTCCCTCGGCCAAGAGACCCAGTACTTC.

The chain links TRBV11-2 to TRBJ2-7; either TRBD1 or TRBD2 may fit D (5 bases each). The germline gives CDR1 SGHAT, CDR2 FQNNGV. V lost 3 bases to trimming and J lost 6 bases, with 15 bases between them. CDR3 length: 14 residues. The CDR3 loop reads CASSFRGASVEQYF. The CDR3 DNA follows: TGTGCCAGCAGCTTCCGAGGGGCATCGGTCGAGCAGTACTTC.

This chain connects TRBV7-9 to TRBJ1-4; TRBD1 aligns across 10 bases. The CDR3 has 15 amino acids. J was trimmed by 8 bases and V by 2 bases; bases with no gene match: 5. Germline V gene lookup returns CDR1 SEHNR and CDR2 FQNEAQ (reference sequence). CDR3 sequence reads: CASSLRRDRGEKLFF. In DNA, the CDR3 is TGTGCCAGCAGCTTAAGGCGGGACAGGGGCGAAAAACTGTTTTTT.

V is TRBV7-6 and J is TRBJ2-3, with 9 bases identical to TRBD1. CDR1 SGHVS and CDR2 FNYEAQ come from the germline V gene. This CDR3 region has 17 residues. Losses at the gene ends were 1 base for V and 3 bases for J; bases not matched to a gene: 8. DNA of the CDR3: TGTGCCAGCAGCTTAGAGGCATGGACAGGGGAGACAGATACGCAGTATTTT. Amino acid sequence: CASSLEAWTGETDTQYF.

This chain links TRBV25-1 with TRBJ2-2, with 11 bases lining up with TRBD1. There are 13 residues in the CDR3. Trimming at V came to 7 bases and at J to 10 bases, leaving 5 bases not matched to a gene. Germline V gene data show CDR1 as MGHDK and CDR2 as SYGVNS. The CDR3 region has the DNA TGTGCCAGCAAACGGACAGGGGGCGTGGAGCTGTTTTTT. It yields the protein CASKRTGGVELFF.

The CDR3 spells CASSAPGSPYGYTF. In nucleotides, the CDR3 is TGTGCCAGCAGCGCACCAGGGTCTCCCTATGGCTACACCTTC. This chain uses TRBV4-2 with TRBJ1-2; tentatively, D is TRBD1 (5 bases). The CDR3 extends over 14 amino acids. V was pared by 5 bases and J by 4 bases, with 14 bases between. CDR1 and CDR2 from the germline V gene are LGHNA and YNFKEQ.

V is TRBV28 and J is TRBJ1-1; D call uncertain. The germline V and J ends were trimmed by 7 bases and 3 bases, with 9 bases remaining between them. This CDR3 is built from 12 residues. Germline assignment: CDR1 MDHEN and CDR2 SYDVKM. In nucleotides, the CDR3 is TGTGCCAGCACCCGAGGATACACTGAAGCTTTCTTT. Its protein is CASTRGYTEAFF.

The chain's CDR3 is CASSQGKRYQETQYF. CDR3 in DNA: TGCGCCAGCAGCCAAGGGAAGAGGTACCAAGAGACCCAGTACTTC. V is TRBV4-1 and J is TRBJ2-5; D gene uncertain. V was clipped by 1 base and J by 0 bases, with 9 bases between them. CDR1 is MGHRA and CDR2 is YSYEKL in the germline V gene. CDR3 size: 15 residues.

The chain employs TRBV5-1 and TRBJ2-5, with TRBD1 as a possible D gene (6 bases). Trimming removed 0 bases from V and 1 base from J, with 10 bases in between. The CDR3 covers 15 residues. The germline CDR1 and CDR2 sequences are SGHRS and YFSETQ. The CDR3 nucleotides are TGCGCCAGCAGCTTGGGGACAGCTATCCAAGAGACCCAGTACTTC. Translated, it gives CASSLGTAIQETQYF.

This clone occurred a few times. V gene TRBV19 combines with J gene TRBJ1-5, with D tentatively TRBD1 (6 bases). The germline CDR1 and CDR2 sequences are LNHDA and SQIVND (reference sequence). This CDR3 contains 14 residues. V lost 7 bases and J lost 3, with 13 bases in between. The CDR3 DNA is TGTGCCAGTAACCCTCACAGGGACAATCAGCCCCAGCATTTT. As protein: CASNPHRDNQPQHF.

J is TRBJ2-7 and V is TRBV5-5, with 8 bases lining up with TRBD1. The V and J ends lost 4 bases and 0 bases, in that order; junction bases with no gene match: 6. The germline gives CDR1 SGHKS, CDR2 YYEKEE (reference sequence). The CDR3 spans 15 residues. CDR3 sequence (DNA): TGTGCCAGCAGCGGCAAGGACAGGGTCTCCTACGAGCAGTACTTC. Translation gives CASSGKDRVSYEQYF.

The gene calls are TRBV11-1 and TRBJ1-2; D remains ambiguous. V lost 1 base, J lost 2 bases, and 17 bases lay in between. Germline CDR1 is SGHAT and CDR2 is FQDESV (reference sequence). CDR3 length equals 17 residues. The CDR3 region is CASSLDRAGKMNYGYTF. In nucleotides, the CDR3 is TGTGCCAGCAGCTTAGACCGCGCGGGGAAGATGAACTATGGCTACACCTTC.

This chain links TRBV2 with TRBJ2-3, with a weak D call TRBD2 (5 bases). Germline V lookup: CDR1 SNHLY, CDR2 FYNNEI. The CDR3 totals 15 residues. V was clipped by 2 bases and J by 1 base, with 10 bases between them. This chain's CDR3 is CASSERDWGTDTQYF. CDR3 nucleotide sequence: TGTGCCAGCAGTGAACGGGATTGGGGCACAGATACGCAGTATTTT. The full variable domain, its missing parts supplied by reference TRBV2 and TRBJ2-3, is EPEVTQTPSHQVTQMGQEVILRCVPISNHLYFYWYRQILGQKVEFLVSFYNNEISEKSEIFDDQFSVERPDGSNFTLKIRSTKLEDSAMYFCASSERDWGTDTQYFGPGTRLTVL.

The chain combines TRBV7-2 with TRBJ1-1; D is undetermined. The ends were cut back, 1 base at V and 7 bases at J, with 4 bases in the middle. Germline CDR1 and CDR2: SGHTA and FQGNSA. The length of the CDR3 is 11 residues. The DNA for the CDR3 is TGTGCCAGCAGCTTAGTTAATGAAGCTTTCTTT. Its protein product is CASSLVNEAFF.

The V and J genes are TRBV19 and TRBJ2-7; D unclear. The CDR3 is made up of 12 amino acids. Germline CDR1 and CDR2: LNHDA and SQIVND (reference sequence). V lost 5 bases and J lost 7, with 12 bases in between. As DNA, the CDR3 is TGTGCCAGTAGTGATGGTCGTATGGAGCAGTACTTC. Encoded protein: CASSDGRMEQYF.